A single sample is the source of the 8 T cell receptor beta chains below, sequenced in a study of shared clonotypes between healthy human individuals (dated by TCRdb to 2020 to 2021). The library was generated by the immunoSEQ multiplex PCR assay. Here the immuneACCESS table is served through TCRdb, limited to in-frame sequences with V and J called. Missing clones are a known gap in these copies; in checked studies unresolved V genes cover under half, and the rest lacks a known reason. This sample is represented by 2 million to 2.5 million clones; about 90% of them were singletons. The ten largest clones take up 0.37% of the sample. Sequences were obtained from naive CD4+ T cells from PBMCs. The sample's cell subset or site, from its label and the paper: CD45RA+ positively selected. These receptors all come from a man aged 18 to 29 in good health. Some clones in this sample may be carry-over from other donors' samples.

CDR3 bases: TGTGCCAGCAGTTTAACAGGGGCATATGACTATGGCTACACCTTC. This encodes CASSLTGAYDYGYTF. The rearrangement uses TRBV28 and TRBJ1-2, with 7 bases that match TRBD1. The CDR3 extends over 15 amino acids. V lost 2 bases, J lost 3 bases, and 6 bases stayed unmatched. Per the germline V gene, CDR1 is MDHEN and CDR2 is SYDVKM.

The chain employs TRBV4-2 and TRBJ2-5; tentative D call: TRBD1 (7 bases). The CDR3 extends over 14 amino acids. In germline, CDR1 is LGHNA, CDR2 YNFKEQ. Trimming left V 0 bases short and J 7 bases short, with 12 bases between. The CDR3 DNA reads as TGTGCCAGCAGCCAAGACGGGCAGGGGGGGACCCAGTACTTC. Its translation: CASSQDGQGGTQYF.

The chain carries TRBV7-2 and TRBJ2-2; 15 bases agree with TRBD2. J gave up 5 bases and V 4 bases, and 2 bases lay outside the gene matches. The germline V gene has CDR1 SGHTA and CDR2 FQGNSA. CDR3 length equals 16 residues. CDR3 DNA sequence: TGTGCCAGCAGCTCGGGACTAGCGGGAGGAACCGGGGAGCTGTTTTTT. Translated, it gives CASSSGLAGGTGELFF.

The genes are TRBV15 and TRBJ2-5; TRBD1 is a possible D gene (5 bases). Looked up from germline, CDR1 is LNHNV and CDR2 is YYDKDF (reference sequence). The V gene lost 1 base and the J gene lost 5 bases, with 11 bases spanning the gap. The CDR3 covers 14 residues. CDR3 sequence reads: CATSRVGEGETQYF. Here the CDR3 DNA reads TGTGCCACCAGCAGAGTAGGGGAAGGGGAGACCCAGTACTTC.

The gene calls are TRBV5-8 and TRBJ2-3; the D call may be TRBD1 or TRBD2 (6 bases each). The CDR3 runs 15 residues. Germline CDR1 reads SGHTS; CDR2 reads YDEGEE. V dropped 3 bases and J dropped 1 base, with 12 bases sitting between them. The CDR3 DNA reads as TGTGCCAGCAGCTGGGGGCCGGGAGGCACAGATACGCAGTATTTT. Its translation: CASSWGPGGTDTQYF.

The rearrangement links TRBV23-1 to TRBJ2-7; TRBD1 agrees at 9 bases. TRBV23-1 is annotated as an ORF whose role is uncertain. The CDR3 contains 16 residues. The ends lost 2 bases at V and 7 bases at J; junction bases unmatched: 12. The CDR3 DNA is TGCGCCAGCAGTCAAAGGTGGGACAGGGAGCGGGCGGAGCAGTACTTC. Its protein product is CASSQRWDRERAEQYF.

The CDR3 coding sequence is TGTGCCAGCAGCAAAGCAAGCAGGGGCTGGTGGGAGACCCAGTACTTC. Translation: CASSKASRGWWETQYF. The chain joins TRBV21-1 to TRBJ2-5; the D call in the table, TRBD1, was not verified against the DNA. TRBV21-1 is deemed a pseudogene. This CDR3 contains 16 residues.

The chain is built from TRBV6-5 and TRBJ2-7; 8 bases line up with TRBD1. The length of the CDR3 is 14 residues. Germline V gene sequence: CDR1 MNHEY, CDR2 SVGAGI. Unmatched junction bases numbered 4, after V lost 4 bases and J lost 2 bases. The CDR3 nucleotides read TGTGCCAGCAGTTCAACAGGGGGGACCTACGAGCAGTACTTC. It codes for CASSSTGGTYEQYF.